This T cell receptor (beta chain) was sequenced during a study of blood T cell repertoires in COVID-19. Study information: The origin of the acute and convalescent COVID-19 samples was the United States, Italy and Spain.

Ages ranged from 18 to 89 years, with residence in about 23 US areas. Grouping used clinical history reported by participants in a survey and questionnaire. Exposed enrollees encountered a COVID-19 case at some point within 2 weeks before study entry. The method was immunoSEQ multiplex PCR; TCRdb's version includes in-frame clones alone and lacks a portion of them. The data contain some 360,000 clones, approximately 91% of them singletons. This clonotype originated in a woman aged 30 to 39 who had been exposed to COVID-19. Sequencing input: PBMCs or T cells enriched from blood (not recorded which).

The CDR3 spells CASSVEFELAGAYNEQFF. CDR3 sequence (DNA): TGTGCCAGCAGTGTTGAATTCGAGCTAGCGGGAGCCTACAATGAGCAGTTCTTC. The chain combines TRBV6-1 with TRBJ2-1; 10 nucleotides agree with TRBD2. With V trimmed by 4 bases and J by 2 bases, 11 bases remained unmatched. Per the germline V gene, CDR1 is MNHNS and CDR2 is SASEGT. The CDR3 is 18 residues long.